This T cell receptor (beta chain) is from a study of vaccination and CD4 T cells after COVID-19. This clonotype was observed a few times. Its matching antigen is unknown. CDR3 length: 14 amino acids. CDR1 and CDR2 from the germline V gene are SGHAT and FQDESV (reference sequence). V shed 3 bases and J shed 7 bases, with 15 bases lying between them. Oncomine TCR Beta short-read sequencing was applied to DNA from cultured CD4+ T cells. In TCRdb, the PCR reads were re-called with MiXCR into one record per CDR3 protein. The repertoire holds 10,000 to 15,000 distinct CDR3 sequences, more than 40% seen once, with 24% in the top ten. As to treatment: roughly nine-day PBMC culture with coronavirus spike peptide pools or control peptides (ViraFEST assay).

The clonotype was recovered from a human donor who had recovered from COVID-19. The specimen was CD4+ T cells from blood, cultured in vitro. V and J are TRBV11-1 and TRBJ2-5; possibly TRBD2 for D (6 bases). The chain's CDR3 is CASSFESAGRTQYF. The CDR3 DNA reads TGTGCCAGCAGCTTCGAATCTGCGGGGCGGACCCAGTACTTC.